This TCR beta chain is drawn from a study of T-cell memory formation after mild COVID-19. V was pared by 0 bases and J by 9 bases, with 9 bases between. This CDR3 has 13 amino acids. CDR1 and CDR2 (germline): LGHDT, YNNKEL (reference sequence). Many counts were recorded for this clonotype. TCRalpha and TCRbeta libraries used 5'RACE with constant-segment primers and UMIs. TCRdb recomputed calls from the 5' RACE reads with MiXCR, one row per CDR3 protein. This sample has about 210,000 distinct CDR3 sequences; approximately 10% occur once, and the top ten carry 2.5% to 3.5%. Sequenced material: PBMCs or a T cell subset sorted from them (not recorded which). This TCR derives from a young man who had mild COVID-19 (a few samples of this study predate the infection). Cell type and time point are not known. The chain is built from TRBV3-1 and TRBJ2-1; no reliable D call. The CDR3 spells CASSQDTRTEQFF. DNA of the CDR3: TGTGCCAGCAGCCAAGATACACGGACTGAGCAGTTCTTC.